This T cell receptor (beta chain) was observed in a study of vaccination effects on CD4 cells after COVID-19. Study-wide points: A shortage of convalescent patients and an absence of early post-infection timepoints characterized the study.

After less than twelve days in culture, the CD4+ T cells were isolated. Replacing half the medium with IL-2 medium was done on days 3 and 7. Generated by immunoSEQ multiplex PCR, the TCRdb table keeps only in-frame clones and is missing some. The data hold over 45,000 clones, with roughly three fifths observed a single time. The germline V gene has CDR1 MDHEN and CDR2 SYDVKM. The CDR3 spans 14 residues. J lost 2 bases, V lost 3 bases, and 2 bases had no gene match. A note on this clone: Its antigen is unknown.

The sample consisted of CD4+ T cells from PBMCs cultured without peptide, taken before COVID-19 vaccination. The rearrangement joins TRBV28 to TRBJ2-7, with 9 nucleotides matching TRBD2. This TCR derives from a human donor who received a COVID-19 vaccine. In nucleotides, the CDR3 is TGTGCCAGCAGTTTTCTAGCGGGGCCCTACGAGCAGTACTTC. Translation: CASSFLAGPYEQYF.